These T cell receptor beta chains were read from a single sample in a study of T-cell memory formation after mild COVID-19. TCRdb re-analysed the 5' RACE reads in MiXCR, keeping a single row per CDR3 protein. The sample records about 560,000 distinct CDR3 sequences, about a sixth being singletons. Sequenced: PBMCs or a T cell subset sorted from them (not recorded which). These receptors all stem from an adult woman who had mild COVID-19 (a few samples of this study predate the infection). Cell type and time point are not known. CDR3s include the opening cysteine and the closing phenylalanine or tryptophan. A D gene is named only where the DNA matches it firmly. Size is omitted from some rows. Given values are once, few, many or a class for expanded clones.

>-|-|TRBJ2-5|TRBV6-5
TGTGCCAGCAGTGATACAGGGCCAGGGGAGACCCAGTACTTC
CASSDTGPGETQYF
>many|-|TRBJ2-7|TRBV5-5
TGTGCCAGCAGCTTGGTCGCAGGGTTGGTCGAGGAGCAGTACTTC
CASSLVAGLVEEQYF
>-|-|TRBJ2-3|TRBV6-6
TGTGCCAGCAGTTCCGTTACGGTTGGGGCAGATACGCAGTATTTT
CASSSVTVGADTQYF
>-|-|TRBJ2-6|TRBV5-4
TGTGCCAGCAGCTTGGGACAGGCCTATAGCTCTGGGGCCAACGTCCTGACTTTC
CASSLGQAYSSGANVLTF
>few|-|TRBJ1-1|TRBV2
TGTGCCAGCAGGGATCCGTGGACACGAAACACTGAAGCTTTCTTT
CASRDPWTRNTEAFF
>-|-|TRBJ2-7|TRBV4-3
TGCGCCAGCAGCCAAGATGGGGACTTCTACGAGCAGTACTTC
CASSQDGDFYEQYF
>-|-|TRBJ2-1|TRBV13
TGTGCCAGCAGCTTCTTAGGGAATGAGCAGTTCTTC
CASSFLGNEQFF
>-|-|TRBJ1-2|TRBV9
TGTGCCAGCAGCGTATACGGGACTAACTATGGCTACACCTTC
CASSVYGTNYGYTF
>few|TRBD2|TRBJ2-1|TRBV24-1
TGTGCCACCACACAGACTAGCGGGAGAGGGTACAATGAGCAGTTCTTC
CATTQTSGRGYNEQFF
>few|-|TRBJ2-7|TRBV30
TGTGCCTGGTCTGGGGGGCATCCCTACGAGCAGTACTTC
CAWSGGHPYEQYF
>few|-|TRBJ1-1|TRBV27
TGTGCCAGCAGTTCGCTCACAGGGTACTTGAGCATCGGAGCTTTCTTT
CASSSLTGYLSIGAFF
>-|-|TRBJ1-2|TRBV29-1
TGCAGCGTTGAAAAGGCTAACTATGGCTACACCTTC
CSVEKANYGYTF
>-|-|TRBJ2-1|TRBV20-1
TGCAGTGCTAGAGTAGTCCACGCGGGATCCCGGACCGATGAGCAGTTCTTC
CSARVVHAGSRTDEQFF
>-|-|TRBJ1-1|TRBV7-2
TGTGCCAGCAGCCCTTGGACAGAAGCTTTCTTT
CASSPWTEAFF
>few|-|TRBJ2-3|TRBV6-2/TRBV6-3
TGTGCCAGCACAGGGGGGACAGATACGCAGTATTTT
CASTGGTDTQYF
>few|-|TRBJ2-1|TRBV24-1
TGTGCCACCAGTGATCTGGGACTCCTGGACCTCAATGAGCAGTTCTTC
CATSDLGLLDLNEQFF
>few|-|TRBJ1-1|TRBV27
TGTGCCAGCAGTTGGTCCCGGGGGTACACTGAAGCTTTCTTT
CASSWSRGYTEAFF
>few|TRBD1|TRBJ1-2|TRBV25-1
TGTGCCAGCGAGAGGACAGGGCCTGCGGTTGTCGATGGCTACACCTTC
CASERTGPAVVDGYTF
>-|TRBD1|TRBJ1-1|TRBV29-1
TGCAGCGTCCTCGGGACAGGGCGAAAAGCTTTCTTT
CSVLGTGRKAFF
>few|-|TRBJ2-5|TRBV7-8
TGTGCCAGCGGGTTAAATGGGGCCCCCCAAGAGACCCAGTACTTC
CASGLNGAPQETQYF
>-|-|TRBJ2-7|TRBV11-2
TGTGCCAGCAGCTTGTTTGGCAGAATATACGAGCAGTACTTC
CASSLFGRIYEQYF
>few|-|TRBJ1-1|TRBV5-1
TGCGCCAGCAGCTTGGCCGGGTCGGGGAACACTGAAGCTTTCTTT
CASSLAGSGNTEAFF
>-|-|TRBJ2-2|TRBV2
TGTGCCAGCAGCTTGATTGACGGGGGGCCCAAGGAGCTGTTTTTT
CASSLIDGGPKELFF
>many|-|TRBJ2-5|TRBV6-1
TGTGCCAGCAGGAAGGGACGGATGGTGGAGACCCAGTACTTC
CASRKGRMVETQYF
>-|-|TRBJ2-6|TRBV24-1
TGTGCCACCAGTGATCTCGGAAGCTCTGGGGCCAACGTCCTGACTTTC
CATSDLGSSGANVLTF
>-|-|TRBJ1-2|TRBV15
TGTGCCACCCGACTTGGGGCTTCTAACTATGGCTACACCTTC
CATRLGASNYGYTF
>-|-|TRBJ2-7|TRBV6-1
TGTGCCAGCAGTGAAGCGCTTTGGGGGCTATCCTACGAGCAGTACTTC
CASSEALWGLSYEQYF
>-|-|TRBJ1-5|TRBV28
TGTGCCAGCAGTCCACTGAGGAGGAGCCCCAATCAGCCCCAGCATTTT
CASSPLRRSPNQPQHF
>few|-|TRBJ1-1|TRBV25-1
TGTGCCAGCAGTGAAGTGGGTTTGAACACTGAAGCTTTCTTT
CASSEVGLNTEAFF
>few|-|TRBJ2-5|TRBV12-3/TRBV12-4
TGTGCCAGCAGTGCCCGTCGGACAGAACAAGAGACCCAGTACTTC
CASSARRTEQETQYF
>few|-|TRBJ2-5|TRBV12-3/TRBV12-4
TGTGCCAGCAGTTTAGCGCGGTACACGGAGACCCAGTACTTC
CASSLARYTETQYF
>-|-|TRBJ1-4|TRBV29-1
TGCAGCGCCACGACGGGTGAAAAACTGTTTTTT
CSATTGEKLFF
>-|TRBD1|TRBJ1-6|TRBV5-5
TGTGCCAGCAGTCGATCTCGTACGGTGGACAGGGGGCTCGATTCACCCCTCCACTTT
CASSRSRTVDRGLDSPLHF
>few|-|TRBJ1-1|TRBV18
TGTGCCAGCTCACCAACCGGACAGATGAACGAAGCTTTCTTT
CASSPTGQMNEAFF
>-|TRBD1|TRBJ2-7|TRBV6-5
TGTGCCAGCAGCTCGAAAGGGGGCGGTTACGAGCAGTACTTC
CASSSKGGGYEQYF
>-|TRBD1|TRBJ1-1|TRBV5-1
TGCGCCAGCAGCTTCGGGACAGGGGGGCCCCCTGAAGCTTTCTTT
CASSFGTGGPPEAFF
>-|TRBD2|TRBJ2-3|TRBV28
TGTGCCAGCAGTGGGGGACTAGCGGGGGGCACAGATACGCAGTATTTT
CASSGGLAGGTDTQYF
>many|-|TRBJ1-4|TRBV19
TGTGCCACCGCGGGGAGGGCGGGCACAACTAATGAAAAACTGTTTTTT
CATAGRAGTTNEKLFF
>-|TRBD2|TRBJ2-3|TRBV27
TGTGCCAGCAGTTCCGAACTAGCGACTAGCACAGATACGCAGTATTTT
CASSSELATSTDTQYF
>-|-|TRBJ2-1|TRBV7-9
TGTGCCAGCAGCTTTCGGGCCGACAATGAGCAGTTCTTC
CASSFRADNEQFF
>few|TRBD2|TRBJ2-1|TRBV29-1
TGCAGCGTCGACAGGACTAGCGATGTGGATGAGCAGTTCTTC
CSVDRTSDVDEQFF
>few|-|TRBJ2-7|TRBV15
TGTGCCACCAGCAGAGATCTGGAAGCCGAGCAGTACTTC
CATSRDLEAEQYF
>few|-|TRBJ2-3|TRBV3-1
TGTGCCAGCAGCCTCTACAGCCCTAGCACAGATACGCAGTATTTT
CASSLYSPSTDTQYF
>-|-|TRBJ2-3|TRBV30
TGTGCCTGGAGTGTATTAGGAGTCCATACGCAGTATTTT
CAWSVLGVHTQYF
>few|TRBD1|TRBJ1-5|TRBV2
TGTGCCAGCAGTGGACGCGCAGGACAGGGCAATCAGCCCCAGCATTTT
CASSGRAGQGNQPQHF
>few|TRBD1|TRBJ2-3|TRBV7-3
TGTGCCAGCAGCTTGGGACAGGGGGCATGGGATACGCAGTATTTT
CASSLGQGAWDTQYF
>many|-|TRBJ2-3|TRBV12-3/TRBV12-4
TGTGCCAGCAGTTTCCGACTAGAAGGAGAGCAGTATTTT
CASSFRLEGEQYF
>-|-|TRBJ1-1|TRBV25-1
TGTGCCAGCAGTGAACTGGGCACTGAAGCTTTCTTT
CASSELGTEAFF
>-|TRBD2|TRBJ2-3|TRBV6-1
TGTGCCATGCGACTAGCGGGGGGGACCCATACGCAGTATTTT
CAMRLAGGTHTQYF
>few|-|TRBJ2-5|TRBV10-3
TGTGCCATCAACCGGGGGCGGGAGACCCAGTACTTC
CAINRGRETQYF
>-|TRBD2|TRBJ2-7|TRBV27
TGTGCCAGCAGTTTATACGGGGGGGTGACCTACGAGCAGTACTTC
CASSLYGGVTYEQYF
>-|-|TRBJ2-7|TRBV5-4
TGTGCCAGCAGTTGGGATACCGGGACAACCTACGAGCAGTACTTC
CASSWDTGTTYEQYF
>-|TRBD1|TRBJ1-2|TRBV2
TGTGCCAGCAGTGCGTGGACAGGCGACTATGGCTACACCTTC
CASSAWTGDYGYTF
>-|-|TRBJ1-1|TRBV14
TGTGCCAGCAGCCGACAGAATTTGAACACTGAAGCTTTCTTT
CASSRQNLNTEAFF
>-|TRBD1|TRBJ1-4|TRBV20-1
TGCAGTGCTACCCAGGGGGCCACTAATGAAAAACTGTTTTTT
CSATQGATNEKLFF
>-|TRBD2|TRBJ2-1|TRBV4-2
TGTGCCAGCAGCCCCAAGCGGGACTCCTACAATGAGCAGTTCTTC
CASSPKRDSYNEQFF
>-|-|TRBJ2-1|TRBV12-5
TGTGCTAGTGGTCCTCCTGGTTTCGATGAGCAGTTCTTC
CASGPPGFDEQFF